These 11 T cell receptor beta chains originate from one sample sequenced in a study of cytomegalovirus exposure and HLA in healthy donors. 13 Jbeta primers and 60 Vbeta primers were used for the PCR. TCRdb keeps only in-frame clones here, not all; method: immunoSEQ multiplex PCR. The repertoire shows about 150,000 clones; the top ten hold approximately 1.5%. Material: PBMCs. The receptors derive from a woman aged 45 to 65 in good health and CMV-seronegative.

The V and J genes are TRBV29-1 and TRBJ1-5, with D perhaps matching TRBD1 (5 bases). V shed 4 bases and J shed 5 bases, with 6 bases lying between them. The CDR3 has 11 amino acids. Germline CDR1 SQVTM, CDR2 ANQGSEA. The CDR3 DNA reads as TGCAGCGTTGGGGGGGATCAGCCCCAGCATTTT. Its protein product is CSVGGDQPQHF. Supplemented by reference TRBV29-1 and TRBJ1-5, the full variable domain reads SAVISQKPSRDICQRGTSLTIQCQVDSQVTMMFWYRQQPGQSLTLIATANQGSEATYESGFVIDKFPISRPNLTFSTLTVSNMSPEDSSIYLCSVGGDQPQHFGDGTRLSIL.

V is TRBV29-1 and J is TRBJ1-2; 9 nucleotides line up with TRBD1. This CDR3 is built from 15 residues. V shed 7 bases and J 4 bases; nucleotides not matched to a gene: 13. CDR1 and CDR2 from the germline V gene are SQVTM and ANQGSEA. The CDR3 is CSATPTRTGAYGYTF. CDR3 in DNA: TGCAGCGCAACACCGACCCGGACAGGGGCCTATGGCTACACCTTC. The whole variable domain, filled in from reference TRBV29-1 and TRBJ1-2, reads SAVISQKPSRDICQRGTSLTIQCQVDSQVTMMFWYRQQPGQSLTLIATANQGSEATYESGFVIDKFPISRPNLTFSTLTVSNMSPEDSSIYLCSATPTRTGAYGYTFGSGTRLTVV.

The V call is TRBV5-1, the J call TRBJ1-2; 8 bases are shared with TRBD1. This CDR3 region has 14 residues. J lost 7 bases, V lost 0 bases, and 5 bases had no gene match. Germline values: CDR1 SGHRS, CDR2 YFSETQ. The CDR3 loop reads CASSLGTGNGGYTF. The CDR3 DNA is TGCGCCAGCAGCTTGGGGACAGGGAATGGTGGCTACACCTTC.

This chain joins TRBV10-3 and TRBJ1-2; 7 bases fit TRBD1. The CDR3 is 14 residues long. After removal of 8 bases from V and 8 bases from J, the junction contained 14 bases not matched to a gene. Germline CDR1 and CDR2: ENHRY and SYGVKD. The CDR3 protein is CAIGPATGSFGYTF. DNA of the CDR3: TGTGCCATCGGACCAGCGACAGGGTCGTTCGGCTACACCTTC.

The chain links TRBV27 to TRBJ1-2; tentative D call: TRBD1 (5 bases). The V end was cut by 0 bases, the J end by 4 bases, with 12 bases between. The germline V gene encodes CDR1 MNHEY and CDR2 SMNVEV (reference sequence). The length of the CDR3 is 15 residues. In DNA form, the CDR3 reads TGTGCCAGCAGTTTATCAGGGGCTCCTCCCTATGGCTACACCTTC. It specifies CASSLSGAPPYGYTF.

The chain carries TRBV2 and TRBJ2-5; weak D call: TRBD1 (7 bases). This CDR3 spans 13 amino acids. From germline, CDR1 is SNHLY and CDR2 FYNNEI. V lost 3 bases and J lost 8, with 13 bases in between. CDR3 DNA sequence: TGTGCCAGCAGTGAGGAGGGGGCCGGAACCCAGTACTTC. Encoded protein: CASSEEGAGTQYF.

The chain combines TRBV27 with TRBJ2-3; D is undetermined. Germline V gene data show CDR1 as MNHEY and CDR2 as SMNVEV (reference sequence). Trimming removed 0 bases at V and 4 bases at J, with 5 bases between. This CDR3 spans 13 amino acids. CDR3 DNA sequence: TGTGCCAGCAGTTTATCGACACCAGATACGCAGTATTTT. This gives the protein CASSLSTPDTQYF.

The chain links TRBV27 to TRBJ2-7; 8 bases line up with TRBD2. Germline V gene lookup returns CDR1 MNHEY and CDR2 SMNVEV (reference sequence). This CDR3 is built from 15 residues. V lost 5 bases, J lost 5 bases, and 11 bases stayed unmatched. CDR3 sequence: CASSPGGTSTDEQYF. CDR3 coding DNA: TGTGCCAGCAGTCCCGGCGGGACTAGTACCGACGAGCAGTACTTC.

The chain employs TRBV5-1 and TRBJ1-4; D might be TRBD1 (6 bases). The CDR3 loop spans 17 amino acids. The germline CDR1 and CDR2 sequences are SGHRS and YFSETQ. The V gene lost 4 bases and the J gene lost 7 bases, with 23 bases spanning the gap. The CDR3 DNA reads TGCGCCAGCAGCCCGGGACCAGGGGCTGGTGTGGGTGAAAAACTGTTTTTT. This translates into CASSPGPGAGVGEKLFF.

The chain couples TRBV13 to TRBJ1-1; D remains unclear. V was shortened by 3 bases and J by 0 bases, with 5 bases between the two germline ends. The CDR3 spans 13 residues. CDR1 PRHDT and CDR2 FYEKMQ come from the germline V gene (reference sequence). The chain's CDR3 is CASSFTVNTEAFF. CDR3 nucleotides: TGTGCCAGCAGCTTTACAGTGAACACTGAAGCTTTCTTT. The complete variable domain, with remaining parts taken from reference TRBV13 and TRBJ1-1, reads AAGVIQSPRHLIKEKRETATLKCYPIPRHDTVYWYQQGPGQDPQFLISFYEKMQSDKGSIPDRFSAQQFSDYHSELNMSSLELGDSALYFCASSFTVNTEAFFGQGTRLTVV.

Details on this clone: The identical CDR3 is also encoded by other nucleotide sequences in the sample. The V call is TRBV6-5, the J call TRBJ1-2, with 10 bases fitting TRBD1. CDR3 length equals 16 residues. Germline CDR1 MNHEY, CDR2 SVGAGI. V was clipped by 2 bases and J by 4 bases; unmatched bases: 7. CDR3 loop: CASSYLRTGGGYGYTF. CDR3 nucleotides: TGTGCCAGCAGTTACCTAAGGACAGGGGGGGGCTATGGCTACACCTTC.